A selection of T cell receptor beta chains follows, all from one sample in a study of cytomegalovirus exposure and HLA in healthy donors. Data came from immunoSEQ multiplex PCR; TCRdb stores just in-frame clones and leaves some out. The sample includes about 130,000 clones, about three quarters of them seen just once. The sample comprised PBMCs. The receptors were sampled from a human donor in good health. Both conserved end residues are part of each CDR3. A D gene is named only where the DNA matches it firmly. Clone size is not always given. Where it is, it says once, few, many or a class for expanded clones.

TRBV4-1	.	.	TRBJ2-6	CASSLRTDGANVLTF	TGCGCCAGCAGCCTCAGGACAGATGGGGCCAACGTCCTGACTTTC
TRBV25-1	.	.	TRBJ1-6	CASSETWERNSPLHF	TGTGCCAGCAGTGAGACCTGGGAGCGAAATTCACCCCTCCACTTT
TRBV6-6	TRBD1	once	TRBJ1-6	CASSYQGAHNSPLHF	TGTGCCAGCAGTTACCAGGGGGCTCATAATTCACCCCTCCACTTT
TRBV2	.	few	TRBJ1-1	CASLRGLMNTEAFF	TGTGCCAGCCTCCGGGGTTTAATGAACACTGAAGCTTTCTTT
TRBV2	TRBD1	.	TRBJ2-5	CATAGTGREQYF	TGTGCCACGGCCGGGACAGGGCGGGAGCAGTACTTC
TRBV6-5	.	.	TRBJ2-2	CASSYGPGELFF	TGTGCCAGCAGTTACGGCCCCGGGGAGCTGTTTTTT
TRBV7-9	.	once	TRBJ1-1	CASSLAGGGDEAFF	TGTGCCAGCAGCTTAGCGGGCGGAGGTGATGAAGCTTTCTTT
TRBV19	TRBD2	.	TRBJ2-4	CASSFGLAGGQAIQYF	TGTGCCAGTAGTTTCGGACTAGCGGGGGGACAAGCCATTCAGTACTTC
TRBV7-2	TRBD2	few	TRBJ2-7	CASSQDQGGGASEQYF	TGTGCCAGCAGCCAAGATCAGGGCGGGGGGGCTTCCGAGCAGTACTTC
TRBV18	TRBD1	.	TRBJ1-3	CASSPPSRTGVRRWLGNTIYF	TGTGCCAGCTCACCACCGAGCCGGACAGGGGTACGTCGTTGGCTTGGAAACACCATATATTTT
TRBV7-2	TRBD1	.	TRBJ1-6	CASSHRDRHSPLHF	TGTGCCAGCAGCCACCGGGACAGGCATTCACCCCTCCACTTT
TRBV19	TRBD1	.	TRBJ2-2	CASCGQARTGELFF	TGTGCCAGTTGCGGACAGGCGAGGACCGGGGAGCTGTTTTTT
TRBV2	.	.	TRBJ2-7	CASSPHFSRHYEQYF	TGTGCCAGCAGTCCCCATTTTTCGAGACACTACGAGCAGTACTTC
TRBV7-9	TRBD1	.	TRBJ1-2	CASSLGRGNYGYTF	TGTGCCAGCAGCTTAGGCAGGGGGAACTATGGCTACACCTTC
TRBV4-1	.	.	TRBJ2-2	CASSEEQGKETGELFF	TGCGCCAGCAGCGAAGAACAGGGAAAGGAGACCGGGGAGCTGTTTTTT
TRBV19	TRBD1	.	TRBJ1-5	CASSTDQGTAWGQPQHF	TGTGCCAGTAGTACTGACCAGGGGACAGCCTGGGGCCAGCCCCAGCATTTT
TRBV7-8	TRBD1	once	TRBJ1-6	CASSFRQGVVNSPLHF	TGTGCCAGCAGCTTTCGGCAGGGGGTTGTTAATTCACCCCTCCACTTT
TRBV7-3	.	.	TRBJ2-1	CASSLTVGNNEQFF	TGTGCCAGCAGCTTAACGGTCGGGAACAATGAGCAGTTCTTC
TRBV7-2	TRBD2	.	TRBJ2-3	CASSPGTSDMDTQYF	TGTGCCAGCAGCCCCGGGACTAGCGATATGGATACGCAGTATTTT
TRBV4-1	.	.	TRBJ2-7	CASSQGVGGNIFNEQYF	TGCGCCAGCAGCCAAGGTGTTGGAGGTAATATTTTTAACGAGCAGTACTTC
TRBV13	TRBD2	.	TRBJ2-7	CASSSGLAGGVSYEQYF	TGTGCCAGCAGCTCAGGACTAGCGGGGGGGGTCTCCTACGAGCAGTACTTC
TRBV2	.	few	TRBJ1-5	CASGGGGTGQPQHF	TGTGCCAGCGGGGGTGGAGGGACTGGACAGCCCCAGCATTTT
TRBV6-5	.	.	TRBJ2-3	CASSYSPGATQYF	TGTGCCAGCAGTTACTCTCCGGGTGCTACGCAGTATTTT
TRBV28	.	.	TRBJ1-2	CASSSNIGRPPSGGYTF	TGTGCCAGCAGTTCCAACATCGGGAGGCCCCCCTCGGGGGGCTACACCTTC
TRBV5-4	TRBD2	.	TRBJ2-3	CASSFLAGESTDTQYF	TGTGCCAGCAGCTTCTTGGCGGGGGAAAGCACAGATACGCAGTATTTT
TRBV5-6	.	.	TRBJ1-3	CASSFWLGNTIYF	TGTGCCAGCAGCTTTTGGCTCGGAAACACCATATATTTT
TRBV7-3	TRBD1	.	TRBJ2-5	CASRQGNQETQYF	TGTGCCAGCAGACAGGGGAACCAAGAGACCCAGTACTTC
TRBV25-1	TRBD1	.	TRBJ1-2	CASSEGTGVNYGYTF	TGTGCCAGCAGTGAAGGGACAGGGGTGAACTACGGCTACACCTTC
TRBV23-1	TRBD1	once	TRBJ1-5	CASSQTGQGAFQPQHF	TGCGCCAGCAGTCAAACTGGACAGGGGGCTTTTCAGCCCCAGCATTTT
TRBV7-9	TRBD2	.	TRBJ2-7	CASSLSGGLLYEQYF	TGTGCCAGCAGCTTAAGCGGGGGCCTCCTCTACGAGCAGTACTTC
TRBV5-6	.	few	TRBJ2-7	CASSFGLGGTGYEQYF	TGTGCCAGCAGCTTTGGGTTAGGAGGTACTGGATACGAGCAGTACTTC
TRBV5-6	TRBD1	few	TRBJ2-7	CASSLWVRDRTYEQYF	TGTGCCAGCAGCTTGTGGGTAAGGGACAGGACCTACGAGCAGTACTTC
TRBV4-1	TRBD2	few	TRBJ2-3	CASRRGIDTDTQYF	TGCGCCAGCAGGCGGGGGATCGACACAGATACGCAGTATTTT
TRBV4-1	TRBD2	.	TRBJ2-7	CASSLTGFRLAGEPYEQYF	TGCGCCAGCAGTCTGACAGGGTTTAGACTAGCGGGGGAGCCCTACGAGCAGTACTTC
TRBV7-9	TRBD1	.	TRBJ1-2	CASSPGQDRRYTF	TGTGCCAGCAGCCCGGGACAGGATAGGCGCTACACCTTC
TRBV9	.	.	TRBJ2-5	CASRGAREETQYF	TGTGCCAGCAGGGGGGCTAGGGAAGAGACCCAGTACTTC
TRBV6-6	TRBD1	.	TRBJ2-7	CASRAGTGSRYEQYF	TGTGCCAGCAGAGCCGGGACAGGGTCACGGTACGAGCAGTACTTC
TRBV5-1	.	once	TRBJ2-4	CASSLDNIENIQYF	TGCGCCAGCAGCTTGGACAACATCGAAAACATTCAGTACTTC
TRBV9	TRBD1	.	TRBJ2-7	CASSGDRGPYEQYF	TGTGCCAGCAGCGGGGACAGGGGGCCGTACGAGCAGTACTTC
TRBV27	TRBD2	.	TRBJ2-5	CASRRGAGDQETQYF	TGTGCCAGTAGGCGGGGGGCTGGGGACCAAGAGACCCAGTACTTC
TRBV7-9	.	.	TRBJ1-2	CSSSLVGYGYTF	TGTTCCAGCAGCCTCGTCGGCTATGGCTACACCTTC
TRBV7-9	.	.	TRBJ2-7	CASSLSIHEQYF	TGTGCCAGCAGTTTAAGTATCCACGAGCAGTACTTC
TRBV13	TRBD2	.	TRBJ2-5	CASSWTSGGQETQYF	TGTGCCAGCAGCTGGACTAGTGGGGGGCAAGAGACCCAGTACTTC
TRBV29-1	TRBD2	.	TRBJ2-5	CSGSSGGAGETQYF	TGCAGCGGCTCTAGCGGGGGGGCCGGGGAGACCCAGTACTTC
TRBV6-1	.	.	TRBJ1-1	CASSQYGESTEAFF	TGTGCCAGCAGCCAGTACGGGGAAAGCACTGAAGCTTTCTTT